Below are 4 T cell receptor beta chains sequenced from a single sample in a study of shared clonotypes between healthy human individuals. Profiled with immunoSEQ multiplex PCR; TCRdb holds only in-frame clones, not every one. The sample holds about 610,000 clones, 96% seen once. CD45RO-negative, CCR7-selected cells formed the naive CD8 fraction, which excluded terminally differentiated effector memory CD45RA+ cells. The sequenced material came from naive CD8+ T cells sorted from blood. The receptor source for this set is a woman younger than 45 in good health.

This sequence joins TRBV5-1 and TRBJ2-1; 9 bases are a match to TRBD2. The CDR3 is 16 amino acids. Trimming took 4 bases from V and 2 from J; bases not matched to a gene: 7. Germline CDR1 is SGHRS and CDR2 is YFSETQ. The CDR3: CASSLDGLATYNEQFF. The CDR3 DNA reads TGCGCCAGCAGCCTGGACGGACTAGCGACCTACAATGAGCAGTTCTTC. Full variable domain (remainder filled in from reference TRBV5-1 and TRBJ2-1): KAGVTQTPRYLIKTRGQQVTLSCSPISGHRSVSWYQQTPGQGLQFLFEYFSETQRNKGNFPGRFSGRQFSNSRSEMNVSTLELGDSALYLCASSLDGLATYNEQFFGPGTRLTVL.

The genes are TRBV7-8 and TRBJ1-5; no reliable D call. The V end lost 6 bases, the J end lost 6 bases, and 9 bases lay between the germline ends. CDR1 is SGHVS, CDR2 FQNEAQ, per germline. The length of the CDR3 is 12 residues. The CDR3 coding sequence is TGTGCCAGCAGGGACGGGTCTCAGCCCCAGCATTTT. Amino acids: CASRDGSQPQHF.

This chain links TRBV2 with TRBJ2-2; TRBD1 aligns across 7 bases. CDR3 length: 15 residues. V shed 4 bases and J 6 bases; nucleotides not matched to a gene: 8. Germline assignment: CDR1 SNHLY and CDR2 FYNNEI. Here the CDR3 DNA reads TGTGCCAGCAGTGGCCAGGACAGGCCCGCCGGGGAGCTGTTTTTT. This encodes CASSGQDRPAGELFF.

This rearrangement joins TRBV11-2 to TRBJ2-5; 13 bases line up with TRBD2. With V trimmed by 4 bases and J by 2 bases, 1 base remained unmatched. CDR3 size: 15 residues. The germline gives CDR1 SGHAT, CDR2 FQNNGV. CDR3 protein: CASSWTSGSQETQYF. The CDR3 DNA sequence: TGTGCCAGCAGCTGGACTAGCGGGAGTCAAGAGACCCAGTACTTC. The full variable domain, rest sourced from reference TRBV11-2 and TRBJ2-5, is EAGVAQSPRYKIIEKRQSVAFWCNPISGHATLYWYQQILGQGPKLLIQFQNNGVVDDSQLPKDRFSAERLKGVDSTLKIQPAKLEDSAVYLCASSWTSGSQETQYFGPGTRLLVL.